One sample yielded the 12 T cell receptor beta chains listed below, sequenced in a study of cytomegalovirus exposure and HLA in healthy donors. Generated by immunoSEQ multiplex PCR, the TCRdb table keeps only in-frame clones and is missing some. The sample contains over 200,000 clones, nearly 90% of which appear only once. Source material: PBMCs. The receptors were sampled from a woman under 30 in good health and CMV-seronegative.

V is TRBV5-1 and J is TRBJ2-3; 9 nucleotides align to TRBD2. The V gene end was trimmed by 7 bases and the J gene end by 0 bases; junction bases not matched to a gene: 12. CDR1 is SGHRS, CDR2 YFSETQ, per germline. The CDR3 loop spans 17 amino acids. CDR3 nucleotide sequence: TGCGCCAGCGGACCAACACTAGCGGGTTTCAGCACAGATACGCAGTATTTT. It encodes CASGPTLAGFSTDTQYF.

The table lists this clone with a few counts. The chain couples TRBV27 to TRBJ2-1; 8 bases are shared with TRBD2. CDR1 MNHEY and CDR2 SMNVEV come from the germline V gene (reference sequence). The CDR3 is 16 residues long. The V and J ends lost 6 bases and 8 bases, in that order; junction bases with no gene match: 15. CDR3 protein: CASSLSGGGVIYEQFF. CDR3 bases: TGTGCCAGCAGCCTCTCGGGGGGGGGCGTTATCTATGAGCAGTTCTTC.

A remark on this clone: Its ends do not fully match the called genes, so a read error is possible. This sequence joins TRBV18 and TRBJ1-5, with D perhaps TRBD1 (5 bases). Germline V gene lookup returns CDR1 KGHSH and CDR2 LQKENI. This CDR3 is built from 14 residues. CDR3 DNA: TGTGCCAGCTCATCCACAGGTCCCAATCGGCCCCAGCATTTT. Translating it yields CASSSTGPNRPQHF.

V is TRBV15 and J is TRBJ2-1; 9 positions agree with TRBD2. Germline V gene lookup returns CDR1 LNHNV and CDR2 YYDKDF (reference sequence). V dropped 1 base and J dropped 4; count of bases not matched to a gene: 5. CDR3 size: 16 residues. The CDR3 DNA reads as TGTGCCACCAGCAGAGTCCGCGGGGGGGTATACAATGAGCAGTTCTTC. Protein product: CATSRVRGGVYNEQFF.

The CDR3 here is CASRSGGIDTQYF. Written as DNA, the CDR3 is TGTGCCAGCAGATCCGGGGGTATAGATACGCAGTATTTT. This chain connects TRBV7-6 to TRBJ2-3; TRBD2 might be the D (6 bases). CDR3 length: 13 amino acids. CDR1 is SGHVS, CDR2 FNYEAQ, per germline. The V gene lost 6 bases and the J gene lost 5 bases, with 12 bases spanning the gap.

The chain carries TRBV4-2 and TRBJ2-2, with D possibly TRBD2 on 6 matching bases. This CDR3 has 15 residues. Deletions cut 4 bases from V and 2 bases from J, with 11 bases between. Germline lookup yields CDR1 LGHNA and CDR2 YNFKEQ. The CDR3 protein is CASSPGTANTGELFF. CDR3 DNA sequence: TGTGCCAGCAGCCCTGGGACTGCAAACACCGGGGAGCTGTTTTTT.

V usage is TRBV9 and J usage is TRBJ2-7; 15 bases agree with TRBD2. This CDR3 spans 14 amino acids. The germline CDR1 and CDR2 sequences are SGDLS and YYNGEE. V trimming: 7 bases; J trimming: 5 bases; junction bases outside the gene matches: 4. In DNA form, the CDR3 reads TGTGCCAGCGGTGGACTAGCGGGGGGGCACGAGCAGTACTTC. Encoded protein: CASGGLAGGHEQYF. The variable domain in full, with the rest retrieved from reference TRBV9 and TRBJ2-7, is DSGVTQTPKHLITATGQRVTLRCSPRSGDLSVYWYQQSLDQGLQFLIQYYNGEERAKGNILERFSAQQFPDLHSELNLSSLELGDSALYFCASGGLAGGHEQYFGPGTRLTVT.

The chain carries TRBV10-1 and TRBJ1-2; D is perhaps TRBD1 (6 bases). Germline assignment: CDR1 WNHNN and CDR2 SYGVQD (reference sequence). The CDR3 is made up of 14 amino acids. Deletions cut 7 bases from V and 4 bases from J, with 16 bases between. The CDR3 protein is CASTEGEGPYGYTF. The CDR3 DNA follows: TGCGCCAGCACCGAGGGGGAAGGACCCTATGGCTACACCTTC.

This chain links TRBV7-9 with TRBJ1-4; possibly TRBD1 for D (6 bases). Between the trimmed V and J ends, which lost 4 bases and 8 bases, there was a span of 23 bases. This CDR3 contains 17 residues. Germline loops: CDR1 SEHNR, CDR2 FQNEAQ (reference sequence). The CDR3 spells CASSSRQDPTGSEKLFF. The CDR3 coding sequence is TGTGCCAGCAGCTCTAGGCAGGACCCCACAGGGAGCGAAAAACTGTTTTTT.

This rearrangement joins TRBV5-4 to TRBJ2-1; 7 bases fit TRBD2. The CDR3 sequence is 17 residues long. With 0 bases clipped from V and 4 bases from J, the junction kept 10 bases outside the gene matches. From germline, CDR1 is SGHNT and CDR2 YYREEE (reference sequence). This CDR3 reads CASSLGTGLEIYNEQFF. CDR3 DNA: TGTGCCAGCAGCTTGGGAACCGGACTAGAAATATACAATGAGCAGTTCTTC.

The CDR3 DNA reads as TGTGCCAGCAGCCAGTCGGAGGGTCGGGCTTTCGGAGCTTTCTTT. As protein: CASSQSEGRAFGAFF. The V and J genes are TRBV14 and TRBJ1-1; D gene uncertain. Trimming shortened V by 3 bases and J by 10 bases, and 21 bases separated the two germline ends. CDR3 size: 15 residues. Germline CDR1 reads SGHDN; CDR2 reads FVKESK.

CDR3 in DNA: TGCGCCAGCAGCCAAGATACCGGGAGGGGGAACTATGGCTACACCTTC. Protein: CASSQDTGRGNYGYTF. The chain couples TRBV4-3 to TRBJ1-2; possibly TRBD1 for D (6 bases). CDR1 and CDR2 from the germline V gene are LGHNA and YSLEER. The CDR3 has 16 amino acids. The V gene lost 0 bases and the J gene lost 2 bases, with 13 bases spanning the gap.